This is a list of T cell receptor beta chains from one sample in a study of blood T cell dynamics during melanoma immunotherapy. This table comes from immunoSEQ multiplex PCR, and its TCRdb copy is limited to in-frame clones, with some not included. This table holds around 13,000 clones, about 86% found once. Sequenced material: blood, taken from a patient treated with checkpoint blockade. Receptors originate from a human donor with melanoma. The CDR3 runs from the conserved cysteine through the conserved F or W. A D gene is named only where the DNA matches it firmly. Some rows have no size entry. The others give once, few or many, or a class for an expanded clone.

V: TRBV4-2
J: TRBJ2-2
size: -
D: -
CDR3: CASSQGFTGELFF

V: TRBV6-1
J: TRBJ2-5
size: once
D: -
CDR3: CASSESPRFYNTQYF

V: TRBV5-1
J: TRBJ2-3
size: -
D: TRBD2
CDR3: CASSFRGGSTDTQYF

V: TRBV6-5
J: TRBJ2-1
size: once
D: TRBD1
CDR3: CASSYGQGANEQFF

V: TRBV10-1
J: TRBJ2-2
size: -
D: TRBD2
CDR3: CASSRTSAGELFF

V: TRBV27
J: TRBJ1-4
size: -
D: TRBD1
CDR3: CASGDRAGKLFF

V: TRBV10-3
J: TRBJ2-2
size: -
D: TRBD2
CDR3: CASGLADTGELFF

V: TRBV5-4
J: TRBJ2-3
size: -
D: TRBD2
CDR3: CASSRLLAEATDTQYF

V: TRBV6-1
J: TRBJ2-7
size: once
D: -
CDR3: CASSEGRVSYEQYF

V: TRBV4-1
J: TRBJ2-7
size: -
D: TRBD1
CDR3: CASSRTGTYSYEQYF

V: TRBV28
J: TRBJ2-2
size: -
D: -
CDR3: CASSPQATGELFF

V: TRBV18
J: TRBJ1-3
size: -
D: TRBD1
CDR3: CASSPSLPGQGAGNTIYF

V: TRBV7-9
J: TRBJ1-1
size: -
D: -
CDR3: CASSLFPWEGMNTEAFF

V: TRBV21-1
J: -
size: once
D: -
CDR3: CASRPDSYEQYF

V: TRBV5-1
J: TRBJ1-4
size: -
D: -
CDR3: CASSPRGGEKLFF

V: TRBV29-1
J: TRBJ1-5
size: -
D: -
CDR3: CSVGWDQPQHF

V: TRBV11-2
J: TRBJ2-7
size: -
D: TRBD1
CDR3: CASSSPRDRAYEQYF

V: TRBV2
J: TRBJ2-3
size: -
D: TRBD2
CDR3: CASSVAGGNTDTQYF

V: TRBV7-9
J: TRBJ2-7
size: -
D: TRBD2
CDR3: CASTPRGGTEQYF

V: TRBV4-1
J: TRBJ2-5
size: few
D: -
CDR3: CASSQAGQTKETQYF

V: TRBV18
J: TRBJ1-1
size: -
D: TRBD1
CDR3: CASSLGQGGNTEAFF

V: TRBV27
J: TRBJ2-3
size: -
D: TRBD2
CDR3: CASRRLAVGAPTDTQYF

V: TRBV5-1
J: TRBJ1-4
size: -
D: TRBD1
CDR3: CASSALQGAKEKLFF

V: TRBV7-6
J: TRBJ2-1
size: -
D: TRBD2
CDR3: CASSLGQGGNSYNGQFF

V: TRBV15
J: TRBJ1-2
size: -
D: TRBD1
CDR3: CATSRGGDRASPGYGYTF

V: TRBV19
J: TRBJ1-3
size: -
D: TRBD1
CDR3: CASTGEQGDGNTIYF

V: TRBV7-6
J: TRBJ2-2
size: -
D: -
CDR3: CASSLARAGGELFF

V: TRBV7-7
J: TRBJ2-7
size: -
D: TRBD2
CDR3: CASSEGLAGGYEQYF

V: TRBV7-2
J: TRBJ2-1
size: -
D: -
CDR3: CASSLALRGEQFF

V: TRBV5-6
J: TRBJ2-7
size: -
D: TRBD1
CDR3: CASSPIRGGDGYEQYF

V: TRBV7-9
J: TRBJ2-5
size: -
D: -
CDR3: CASSLVLGAQETQYF

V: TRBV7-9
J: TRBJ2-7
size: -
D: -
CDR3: CASSPGPAWEQYF

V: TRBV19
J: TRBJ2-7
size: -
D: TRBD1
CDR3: CASTMTGGSNEQYF

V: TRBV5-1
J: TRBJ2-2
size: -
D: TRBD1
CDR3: CASSLEWTGATGELFF

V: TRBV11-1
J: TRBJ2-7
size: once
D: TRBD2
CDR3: CASSSISSGGAYEQYF

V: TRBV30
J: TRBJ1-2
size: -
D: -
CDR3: CAWIGYGYTF

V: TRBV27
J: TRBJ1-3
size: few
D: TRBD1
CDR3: CASSARDSSGNTIYF

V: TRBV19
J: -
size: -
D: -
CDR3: CASSIGQVSIDEQYF

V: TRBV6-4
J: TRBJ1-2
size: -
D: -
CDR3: CASSDPGYGYTF

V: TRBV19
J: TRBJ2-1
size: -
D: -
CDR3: CASSIMVSYNEQFF

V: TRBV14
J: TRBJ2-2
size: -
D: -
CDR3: CASSQSPPPGELFF

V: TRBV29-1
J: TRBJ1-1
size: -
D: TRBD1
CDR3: CSVQGAVNTEAFF

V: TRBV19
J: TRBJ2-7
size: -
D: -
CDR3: CASSLHTGTFEQYF

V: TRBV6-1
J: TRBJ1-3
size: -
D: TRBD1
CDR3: CASSEGQSSGNTIYF

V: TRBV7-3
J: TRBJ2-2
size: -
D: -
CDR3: CASSPRLQGGGELFF

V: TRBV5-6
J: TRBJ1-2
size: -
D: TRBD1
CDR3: CASLGEGAKGYTF

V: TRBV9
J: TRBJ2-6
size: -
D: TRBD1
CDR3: CASSGDRAWGSGANVLTF

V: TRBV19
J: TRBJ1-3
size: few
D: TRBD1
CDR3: CASGTEGNTIYF

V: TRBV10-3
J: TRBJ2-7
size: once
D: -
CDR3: CAIRQGGSYEQYF

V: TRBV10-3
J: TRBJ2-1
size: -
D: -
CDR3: CAISAGLAREQFF

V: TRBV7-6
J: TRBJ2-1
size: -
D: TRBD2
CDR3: CASSLGAAGGPNEQFF

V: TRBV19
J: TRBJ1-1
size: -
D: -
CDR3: CASSMRRANTEAFF

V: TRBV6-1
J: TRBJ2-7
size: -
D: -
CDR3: CASYSPGSYEQYF

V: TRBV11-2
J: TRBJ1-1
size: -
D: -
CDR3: CASSYRVEAFF